This TCR beta chain originates from a study of blood T cell repertoires in COVID-19. At the level of the study: Sources were T cells, B-cell-depleted T cells, or PBMCs; the material itself was cDNA or gDNA.

Germline V CDR1 and CDR2: SGDLS, YYNGEE. The CDR3 is 15 amino acids. Trimming stripped 1 base from V and 3 bases from J, with 14 bases between. The study recruited people aged roughly 18 to 95 years across approximately 25 US areas. Clinical history reported by participants formed the basis on which cohorts were assigned. Per the original methods: Estimation of nucleated cell counts was performed using reference gene primer amplification. Sequenced by immunoSEQ multiplex PCR; TCRdb stores in-frame clones only, minus some. D and trimming come from the DNA, and the V and J calls and clone size come from that table. Of about 480,000 clones listed, approximately 87% were seen once; the top ten hold approximately 1.8%.

The chain employs TRBV9 and TRBJ2-7; TRBD1 might be the D (6 bases). The TCR was taken from a middle-aged woman who had recovered from COVID-19. The specimen sequenced was PBMCs or T cells enriched from blood (not recorded which). CDR3 in DNA: TGTGCCAGCAGCGTAAGGGCTCAGGGGAACTACGAGCAGTACTTC. Translated, it gives CASSVRAQGNYEQYF.